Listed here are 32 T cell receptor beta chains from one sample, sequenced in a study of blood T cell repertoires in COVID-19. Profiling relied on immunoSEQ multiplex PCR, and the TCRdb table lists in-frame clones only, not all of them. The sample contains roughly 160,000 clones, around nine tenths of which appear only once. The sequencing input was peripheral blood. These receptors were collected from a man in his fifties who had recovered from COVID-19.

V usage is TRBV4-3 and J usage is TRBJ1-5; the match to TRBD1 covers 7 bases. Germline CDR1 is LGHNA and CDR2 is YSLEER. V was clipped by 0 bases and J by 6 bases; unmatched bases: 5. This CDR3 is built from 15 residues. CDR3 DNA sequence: TGCGCCAGCAGCCAAGATCGAGGGGACAGTCAGCCCCAGCATTTT. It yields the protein CASSQDRGDSQPQHF.

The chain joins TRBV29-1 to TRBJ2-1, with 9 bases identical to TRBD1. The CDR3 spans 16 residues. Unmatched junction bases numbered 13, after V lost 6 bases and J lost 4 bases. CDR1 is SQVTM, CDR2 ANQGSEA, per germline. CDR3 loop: CSVPSGTGPRYNEQFF. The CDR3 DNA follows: TGCAGCGTCCCCTCCGGGACAGGGCCACGATACAATGAGCAGTTCTTC.

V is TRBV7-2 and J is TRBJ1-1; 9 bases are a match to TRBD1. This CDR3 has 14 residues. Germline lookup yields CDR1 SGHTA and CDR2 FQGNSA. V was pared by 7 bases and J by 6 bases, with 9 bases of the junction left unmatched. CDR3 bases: TGTGCCAGCAACCAGGGGACAGGGAGCCCTGAAGCTTTCTTT. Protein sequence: CASNQGTGSPEAFF.

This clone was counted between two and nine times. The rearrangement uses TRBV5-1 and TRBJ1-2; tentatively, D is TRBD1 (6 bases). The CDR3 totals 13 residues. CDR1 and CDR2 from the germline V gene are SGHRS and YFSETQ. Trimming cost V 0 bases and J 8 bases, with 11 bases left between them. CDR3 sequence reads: CASSLAGAKGYTF. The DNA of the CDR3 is TGCGCCAGCAGCTTGGCAGGGGCCAAGGGCTACACCTTC.

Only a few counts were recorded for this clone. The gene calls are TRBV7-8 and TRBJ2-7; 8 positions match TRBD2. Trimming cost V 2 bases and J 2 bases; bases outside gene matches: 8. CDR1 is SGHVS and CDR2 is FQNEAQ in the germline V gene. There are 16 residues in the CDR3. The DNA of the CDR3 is TGTGCCAGCAGCTTATATGGTAGCGGGGCGGCCTACGAGCAGTACTTC. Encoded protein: CASSLYGSGAAYEQYF.

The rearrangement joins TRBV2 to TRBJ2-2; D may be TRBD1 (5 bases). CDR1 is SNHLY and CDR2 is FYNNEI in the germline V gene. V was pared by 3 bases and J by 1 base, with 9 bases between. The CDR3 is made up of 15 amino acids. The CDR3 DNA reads TGTGCCAGCAGTGATATCGGACAGAACACCGGGGAGCTGTTTTTT. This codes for CASSDIGQNTGELFF.

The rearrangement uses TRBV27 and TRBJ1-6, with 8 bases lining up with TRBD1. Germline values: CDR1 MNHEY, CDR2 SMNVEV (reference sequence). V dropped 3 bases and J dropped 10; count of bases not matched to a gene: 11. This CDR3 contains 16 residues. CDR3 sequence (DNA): TGTGCCAGCAGTTTTGACAGGGGAATGCTCGGGTCACCCCTCCACTTT. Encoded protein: CASSFDRGMLGSPLHF.

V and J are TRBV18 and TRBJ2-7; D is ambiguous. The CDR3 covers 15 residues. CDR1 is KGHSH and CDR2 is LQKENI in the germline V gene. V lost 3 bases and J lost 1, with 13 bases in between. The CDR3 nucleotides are TGTGCCAGCTCACCTGGATCGGCAGGTTCCTACGAGCAGTACTTC. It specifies CASSPGSAGSYEQYF.

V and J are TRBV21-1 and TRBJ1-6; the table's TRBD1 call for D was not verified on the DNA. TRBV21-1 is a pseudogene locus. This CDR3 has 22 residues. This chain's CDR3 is CASPTGQGPSHRHLIIISPLHF. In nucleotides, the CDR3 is TGTGCCAGCCCGACCGGACAGGGACCAAGCCACCGGCATTTGATCATCATATCACCCCTCCACTTT.

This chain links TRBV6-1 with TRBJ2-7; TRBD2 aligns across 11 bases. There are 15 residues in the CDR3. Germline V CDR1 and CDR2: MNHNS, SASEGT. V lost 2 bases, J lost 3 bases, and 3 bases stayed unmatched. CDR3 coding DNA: TGTGCCAGCAGTGAATACGGGACTAGCGGCTACGAGCAGTACTTC. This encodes CASSEYGTSGYEQYF.

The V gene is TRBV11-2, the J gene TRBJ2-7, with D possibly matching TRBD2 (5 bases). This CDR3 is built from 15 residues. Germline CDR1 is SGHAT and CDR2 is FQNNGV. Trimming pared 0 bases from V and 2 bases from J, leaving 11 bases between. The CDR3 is CASSLEIGDPYEQYF. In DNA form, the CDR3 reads TGTGCCAGCAGCTTAGAGATCGGGGATCCCTACGAGCAGTACTTC.

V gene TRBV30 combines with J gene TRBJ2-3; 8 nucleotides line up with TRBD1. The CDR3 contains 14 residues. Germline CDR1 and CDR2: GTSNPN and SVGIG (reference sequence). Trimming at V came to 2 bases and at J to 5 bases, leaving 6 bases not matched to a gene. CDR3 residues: CAWSPTGGGDTQYF. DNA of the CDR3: TGTGCCTGGAGTCCTACAGGGGGAGGAGATACGCAGTATTTT.

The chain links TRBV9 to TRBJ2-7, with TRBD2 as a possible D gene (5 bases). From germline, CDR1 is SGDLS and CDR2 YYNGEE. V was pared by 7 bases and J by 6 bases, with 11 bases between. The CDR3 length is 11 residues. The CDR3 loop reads CASGGLGEQYF. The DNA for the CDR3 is TGTGCCAGCGGAGGATTGGGCGAGCAGTACTTC.

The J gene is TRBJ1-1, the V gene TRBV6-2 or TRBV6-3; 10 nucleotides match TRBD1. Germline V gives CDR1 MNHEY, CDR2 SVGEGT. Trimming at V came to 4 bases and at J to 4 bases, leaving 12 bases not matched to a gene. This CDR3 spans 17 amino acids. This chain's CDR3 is CASSLGDRGQPSTEAFF. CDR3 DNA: TGTGCCAGCAGTTTGGGGGACAGGGGACAACCGTCCACTGAAGCTTTCTTT.

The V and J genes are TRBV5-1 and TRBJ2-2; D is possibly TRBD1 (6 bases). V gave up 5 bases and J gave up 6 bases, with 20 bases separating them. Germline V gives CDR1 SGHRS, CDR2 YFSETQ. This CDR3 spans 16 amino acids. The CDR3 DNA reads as TGCGCCAGCAGGCGACCCGGGACACAAGTGTCCGGGGAGCTGTTTTTT. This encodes CASRRPGTQVSGELFF.

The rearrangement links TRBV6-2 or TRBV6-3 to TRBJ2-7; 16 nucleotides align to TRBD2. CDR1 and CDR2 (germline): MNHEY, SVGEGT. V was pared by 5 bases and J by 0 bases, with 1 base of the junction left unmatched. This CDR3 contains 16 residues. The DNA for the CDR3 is TGTGCCAGCAGTGGGACTAGCGGGGGGGCCTCCTACGAGCAGTACTTC. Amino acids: CASSGTSGGASYEQYF.

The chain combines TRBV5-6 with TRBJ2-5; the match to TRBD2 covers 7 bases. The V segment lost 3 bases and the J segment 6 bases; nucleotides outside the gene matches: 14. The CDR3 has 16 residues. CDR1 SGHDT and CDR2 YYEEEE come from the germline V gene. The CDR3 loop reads CASSSWGGRKGQTQYF. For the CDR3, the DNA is TGTGCCAGCAGCTCCTGGGGCGGGAGAAAGGGACAGACCCAGTACTTC.

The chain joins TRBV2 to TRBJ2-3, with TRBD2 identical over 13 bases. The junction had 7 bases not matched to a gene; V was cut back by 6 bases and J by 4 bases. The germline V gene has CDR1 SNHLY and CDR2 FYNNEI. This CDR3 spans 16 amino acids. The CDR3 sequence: CASSRGTSGVSDTQYF. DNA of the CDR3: TGTGCCAGCAGCCGCGGGACTAGCGGGGTGTCAGATACGCAGTATTTT.

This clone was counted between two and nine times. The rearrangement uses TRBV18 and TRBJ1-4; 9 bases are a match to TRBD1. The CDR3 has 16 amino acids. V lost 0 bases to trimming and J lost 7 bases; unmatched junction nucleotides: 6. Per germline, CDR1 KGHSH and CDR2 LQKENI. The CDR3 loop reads CASSPPGTGLSEKLFF. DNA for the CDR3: TGTGCCAGCTCACCACCGGGGACAGGGTTAAGTGAAAAACTGTTTTTT.

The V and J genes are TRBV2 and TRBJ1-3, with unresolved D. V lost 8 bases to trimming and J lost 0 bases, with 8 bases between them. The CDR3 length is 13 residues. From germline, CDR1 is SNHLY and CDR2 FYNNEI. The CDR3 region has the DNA TGTGCCAGCCGAGCGAACTCTGGAAACACCATATATTTT. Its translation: CASRANSGNTIYF. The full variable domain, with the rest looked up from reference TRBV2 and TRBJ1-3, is EPEVTQTPSHQVTQMGQEVILRCVPISNHLYFYWYRQILGQKVEFLVSFYNNEISEKSEIFDDQFSVERPDGSNFTLKIRSTKLEDSAMYFCASRANSGNTIYFGEGSWLTVV.

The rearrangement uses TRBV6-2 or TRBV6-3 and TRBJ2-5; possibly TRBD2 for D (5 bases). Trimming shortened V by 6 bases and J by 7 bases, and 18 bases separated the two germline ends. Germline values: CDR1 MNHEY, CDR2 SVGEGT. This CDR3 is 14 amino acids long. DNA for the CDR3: TGTGCCAGCAGCCCTGCGGCCTCCCGGGGGACCCAGTACTTC. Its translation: CASSPAASRGTQYF.

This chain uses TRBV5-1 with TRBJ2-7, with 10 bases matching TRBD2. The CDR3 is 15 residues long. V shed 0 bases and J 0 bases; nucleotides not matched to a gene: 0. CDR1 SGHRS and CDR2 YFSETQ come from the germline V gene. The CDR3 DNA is TGCGCCAGCAGCTTGGCTAGCGGGAGCTCCTACGAGCAGTACTTC. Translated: CASSLASGSSYEQYF.

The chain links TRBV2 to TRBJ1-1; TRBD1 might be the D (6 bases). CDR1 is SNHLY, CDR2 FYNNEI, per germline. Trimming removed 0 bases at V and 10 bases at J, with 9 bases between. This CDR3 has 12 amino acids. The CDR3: CASSEAGAGAFF. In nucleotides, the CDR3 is TGTGCCAGCAGTGAAGCGGGGGCCGGAGCTTTCTTT. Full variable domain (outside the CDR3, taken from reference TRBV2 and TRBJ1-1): EPEVTQTPSHQVTQMGQEVILRCVPISNHLYFYWYRQILGQKVEFLVSFYNNEISEKSEIFDDQFSVERPDGSNFTLKIRSTKLEDSAMYFCASSEAGAGAFFGQGTRLTVV.

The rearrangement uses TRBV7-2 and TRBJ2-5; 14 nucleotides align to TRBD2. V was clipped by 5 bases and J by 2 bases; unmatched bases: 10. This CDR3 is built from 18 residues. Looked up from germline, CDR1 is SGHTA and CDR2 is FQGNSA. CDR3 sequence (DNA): TGTGCCAGCAGCCTTGCGGGACTAGCGGGAGTGGGGCAAGAGACCCAGTACTTC. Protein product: CASSLAGLAGVGQETQYF.

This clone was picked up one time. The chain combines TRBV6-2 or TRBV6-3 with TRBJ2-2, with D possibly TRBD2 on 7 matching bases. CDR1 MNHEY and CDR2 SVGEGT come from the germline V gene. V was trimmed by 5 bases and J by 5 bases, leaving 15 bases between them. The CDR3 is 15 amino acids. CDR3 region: CASSKRGAITGELFF. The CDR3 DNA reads TGTGCCAGCAGTAAACGGGGGGCCATAACCGGGGAGCTGTTTTTT.

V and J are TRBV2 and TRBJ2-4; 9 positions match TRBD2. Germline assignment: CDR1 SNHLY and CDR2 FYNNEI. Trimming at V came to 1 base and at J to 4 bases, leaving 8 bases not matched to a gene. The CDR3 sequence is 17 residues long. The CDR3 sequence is CASSEDRLAATKNIQYF. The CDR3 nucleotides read TGTGCCAGCAGTGAAGACCGACTAGCGGCTACAAAAAACATTCAGTACTTC.

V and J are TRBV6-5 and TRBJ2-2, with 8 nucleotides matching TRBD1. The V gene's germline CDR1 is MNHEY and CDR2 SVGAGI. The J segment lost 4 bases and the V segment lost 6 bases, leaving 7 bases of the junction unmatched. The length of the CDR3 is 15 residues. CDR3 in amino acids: CASSATTGGTGELFF. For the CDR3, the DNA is TGTGCCAGCAGCGCAACTACAGGGGGCACCGGGGAGCTGTTTTTT.

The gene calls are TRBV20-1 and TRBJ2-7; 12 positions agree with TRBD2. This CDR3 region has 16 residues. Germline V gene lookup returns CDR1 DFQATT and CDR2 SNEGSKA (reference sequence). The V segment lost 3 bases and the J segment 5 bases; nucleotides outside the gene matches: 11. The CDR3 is CSASSSGRARSDEQYF. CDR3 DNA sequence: TGCAGTGCTAGTTCTAGCGGGAGGGCCCGGAGCGACGAGCAGTACTTC.

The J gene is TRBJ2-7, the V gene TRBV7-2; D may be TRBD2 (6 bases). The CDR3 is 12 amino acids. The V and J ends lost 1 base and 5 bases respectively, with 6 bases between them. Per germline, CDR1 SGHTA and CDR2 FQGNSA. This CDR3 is CASSLGGDEQYF. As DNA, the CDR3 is TGTGCCAGCAGCTTAGGGGGGGACGAGCAGTACTTC.

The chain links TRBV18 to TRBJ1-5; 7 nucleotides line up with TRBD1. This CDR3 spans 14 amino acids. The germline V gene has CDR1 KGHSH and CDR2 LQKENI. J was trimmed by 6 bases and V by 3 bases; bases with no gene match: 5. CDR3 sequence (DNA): TGTGCCAGCTCACCTGAGACAGGGCCTCAGCCCCAGCATTTT. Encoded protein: CASSPETGPQPQHF.

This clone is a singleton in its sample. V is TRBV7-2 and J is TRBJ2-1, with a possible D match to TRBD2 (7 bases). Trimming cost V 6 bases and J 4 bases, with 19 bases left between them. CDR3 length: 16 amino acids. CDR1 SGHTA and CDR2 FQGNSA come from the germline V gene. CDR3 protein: CASSTLGGGHYNEQFF. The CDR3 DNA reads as TGTGCCAGCAGTACCCTCGGCGGGGGCCATTACAATGAGCAGTTCTTC.

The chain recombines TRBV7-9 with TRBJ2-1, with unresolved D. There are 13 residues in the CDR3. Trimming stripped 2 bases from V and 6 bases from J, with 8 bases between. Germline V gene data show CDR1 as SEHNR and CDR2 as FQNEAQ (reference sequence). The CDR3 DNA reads TGTGCCAGCAGCTTAAGTATCGGCAATGAGCAGTTCTTC. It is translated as CASSLSIGNEQFF.